The present entry profiles one TCR beta chain with its context. Its binding antigen is unknown. There are no base qualities to consult, and no much larger clone falls within one base. The source of the sample is a study of identical twins (dated by TCRdb to about 2016). With regard to the full study: The study deep-sequenced TCR alpha and beta repertoires from monozygotic twins, unrelated adults of various ages and cord blood to test whether fetal clonotypes persist. To rule out contamination, the twin experiments were replicated at different times with different library preparation protocols.

The full study reports these points: Fewer insertions were carried by abundant cord blood beta clonotypes; a weaker similar trend was observed in young adult naive repertoires, while no such trend was observed in memory repertoires. Compared with coincidental sharing between unrelated individuals, an excess of low generation-probability sequences was observed among out-of-frame TCR alpha sequences shared between twins. Conclusions relied on cross-sectional statistical analysis, since the same donors could not be followed over many years. Excess twin sharing in beta out-of-frame sequences was weaker because fewer shared sequences lowered the signal-to-noise ratio. Invariant T cells such as MAIT and iNKT could partly confound zero-insertion analyses, although diverse VJ usage argued against such confounding for most clonotypes. In monozygotic twins, recombination models systematically underestimated out-of-frame TCR alpha sharing, but the models matched the sharing seen between unrelated individuals.

The CDR3 contains 20 residues, cysteine and phenylalanine counted. CDR3 DNA only is kept here, 60 bases in frame from base 1. Per the germline V gene, LGHNA is the CDR1 and YSLEER is the CDR2. The junction shows trimming of 4 bases on V and 0 bases on J, plus 25 bases between the germline ends. Receptor libraries were prepared by 5' RACE. The sequencer listed for this sample is Illumina HiSeq 2000. A universal primer binding site was added through template switching, and the final cDNA carried a unique molecular identifier so that TCR cDNA molecules could be counted accurately. First-strand cDNA for TCR alpha and beta chains was synthesized from specific primers in the conserved constant-segment region. To control for contamination, each cDNA library was double barcoded with a SMART-Mk sample barcode plus Illumina barcodes. TruSeq adapter sequences along with Illumina sample barcodes were introduced in two successive PCR steps. The TCR alpha and beta cDNA libraries were sequenced on the Illumina HiSeq platform using custom primers. From the authors' description of their analysis: Raw reads were processed with MiGEC to extract unique molecular identifiers, and MiXCR was used to determine CDR3 positions. For each individual, recombination models were inferred using an EM algorithm with the repgenHMM and IGoR tools. The analysis of shared clonotypes was done with the tcR package in R, with sharing normalized by the product of cloneset sizes. To study raw recombination free of thymic and clonal selection effects, out-of-frame nonproductive sequences were analyzed. TCRdb itself trimmed the public reads at Q25 with fastp, ran MiXCR and retained productive beta chains. Merged by CDR3 protein, the rows form single entries marked with the most common genes and DNA. The V and J calls were determined by TCRdb, not by the authors. The sample records approximately 620,000 distinct CDR3 sequences, around 8.6% of which are singletons. The ten largest clonotypes hold roughly 0.9% of the sample.

All donors were healthy Caucasians. The twin cohort consisted of three pairs of female monozygotic twins, all aged about 18 to 29 years. RNA for TCR libraries was isolated from peripheral blood mononuclear cells. Another study also made use of these data, one on yellow fever vaccine responses in identical twins. That second publication adds: According to the authors, the vaccine-induced T cell response in identical twins seemed to be partly convergent and partly specific to each individual. The study precisely tracked vaccine-responding T cell clones in identical twins.

The sequencing input was PBMCs. The sequence was obtained from a woman between 18 and 29 years old in good health. The chain employs TRBV4-3 and TRBJ2-4; a tentative D match to TRBD2 spans 5 bases. The sequence in DNA is TGCGCCAGCAGCCTATTTACCCTAGGGAAGAGGGCATTAGCCAAAAACATTCAGTACTTC. This codes for CASSLFTLGKRALAKNIQYF.